This T cell receptor (beta chain) was obtained from a study of blood T cell repertoires in COVID-19. Using immunoSEQ multiplex PCR, the repertoire was profiled, and TCRdb retains in-frame clones only, with some absent. Of a few hundred thousand clones listed, approximately 90% were seen once; the top ten hold approximately 3.3%. CDR1 is SEHNR, CDR2 FQNEAQ, per germline (reference sequence). This CDR3 region has 14 residues. V shed 5 bases and J shed 1 base, with 12 bases lying between them. V is TRBV7-9 and J is TRBJ2-7; D perhaps matches TRBD1 (5 bases). The receptor comes from a man aged 18 to 29 with active or convalescent COVID-19. Sequencing used peripheral blood. The CDR3 reads CASSPRVGSYEQYF. In nucleotides, the CDR3 is TGTGCCAGCAGCCCCAGGGTGGGATCCTACGAGCAGTACTTC.